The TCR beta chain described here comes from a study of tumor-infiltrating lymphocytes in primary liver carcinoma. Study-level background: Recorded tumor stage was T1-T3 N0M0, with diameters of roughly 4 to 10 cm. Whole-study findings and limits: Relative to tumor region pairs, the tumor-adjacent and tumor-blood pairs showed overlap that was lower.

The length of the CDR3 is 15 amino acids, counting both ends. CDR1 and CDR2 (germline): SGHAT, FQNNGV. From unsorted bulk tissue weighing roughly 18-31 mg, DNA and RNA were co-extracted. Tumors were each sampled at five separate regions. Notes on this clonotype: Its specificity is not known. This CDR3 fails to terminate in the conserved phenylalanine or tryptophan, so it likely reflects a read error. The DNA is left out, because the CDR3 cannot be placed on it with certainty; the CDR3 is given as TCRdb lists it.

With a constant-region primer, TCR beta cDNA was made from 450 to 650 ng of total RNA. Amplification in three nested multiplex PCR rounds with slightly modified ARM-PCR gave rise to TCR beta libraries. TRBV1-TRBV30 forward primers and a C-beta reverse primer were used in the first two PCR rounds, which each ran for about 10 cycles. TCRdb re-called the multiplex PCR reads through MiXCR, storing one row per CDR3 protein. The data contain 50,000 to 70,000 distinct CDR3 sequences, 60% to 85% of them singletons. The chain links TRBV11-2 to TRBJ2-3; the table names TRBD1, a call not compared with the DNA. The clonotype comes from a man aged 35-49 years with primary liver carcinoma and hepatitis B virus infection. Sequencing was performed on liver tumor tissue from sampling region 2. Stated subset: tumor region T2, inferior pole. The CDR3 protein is CASGLPGQGPDTHYY.